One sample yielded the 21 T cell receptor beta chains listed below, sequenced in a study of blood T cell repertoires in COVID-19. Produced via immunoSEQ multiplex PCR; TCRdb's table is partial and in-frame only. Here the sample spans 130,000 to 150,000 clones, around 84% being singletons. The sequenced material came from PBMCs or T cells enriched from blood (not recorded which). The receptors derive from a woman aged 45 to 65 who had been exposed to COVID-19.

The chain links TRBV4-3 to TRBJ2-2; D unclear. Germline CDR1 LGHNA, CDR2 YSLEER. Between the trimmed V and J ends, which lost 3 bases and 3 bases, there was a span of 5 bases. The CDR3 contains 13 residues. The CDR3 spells CASSHLYTGELFF. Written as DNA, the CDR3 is TGCGCCAGCAGCCATCTCTACACCGGGGAGCTGTTTTTT.

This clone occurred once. The DNA for the CDR3 is TGCAGCGTTGTTTCTAGCGGGAGGGCCTACAATGAGCAGTTCTTC. It translates to CSVVSSGRAYNEQFF. The rearrangement links TRBV29-1 to TRBJ2-1; 12 positions agree with TRBD2. The junction had 3 bases not matched to a gene; V was cut back by 4 bases and J by 2 bases. Per germline, CDR1 SQVTM and CDR2 ANQGSEA. This CDR3 is built from 15 residues.

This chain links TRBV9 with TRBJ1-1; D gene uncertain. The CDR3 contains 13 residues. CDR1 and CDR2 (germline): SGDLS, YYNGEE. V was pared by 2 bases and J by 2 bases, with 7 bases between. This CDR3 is CASSVLSNTEAFF. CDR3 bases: TGTGCCAGCAGCGTTTTGTCTAACACTGAAGCTTTCTTT.

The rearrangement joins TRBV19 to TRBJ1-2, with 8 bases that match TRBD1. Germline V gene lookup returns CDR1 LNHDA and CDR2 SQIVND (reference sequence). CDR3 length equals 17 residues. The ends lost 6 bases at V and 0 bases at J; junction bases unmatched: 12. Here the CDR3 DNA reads TGTGCCAGTAGCCTGGGGGGGACAGGAACCGCTAACTATGGCTACACCTTC. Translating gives CASSLGGTGTANYGYTF. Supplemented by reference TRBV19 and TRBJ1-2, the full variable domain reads DGGITQSPKYLFRKEGQNVTLSCEQNLNHDAMYWYRQDPGQGLRLIYYSQIVNDFQKGDIAEGYSVSREKKESFPLTVTSAQKNPTAFYLCASSLGGTGTANYGYTFGSGTRLTVV.

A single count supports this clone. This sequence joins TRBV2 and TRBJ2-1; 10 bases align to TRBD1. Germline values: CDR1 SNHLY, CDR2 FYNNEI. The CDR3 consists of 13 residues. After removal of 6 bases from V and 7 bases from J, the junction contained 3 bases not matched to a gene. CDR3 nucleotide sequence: TGTGCCAGCAGCGCGGGACAGGGGAATGAGCAGTTCTTC. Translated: CASSAGQGNEQFF.

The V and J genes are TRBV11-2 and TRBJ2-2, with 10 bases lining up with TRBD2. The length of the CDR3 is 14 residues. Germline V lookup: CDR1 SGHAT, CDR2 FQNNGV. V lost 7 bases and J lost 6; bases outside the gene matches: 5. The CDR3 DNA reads TGTGCCAGCACCACTAGCGGGACCGCCGGGGAGCTGTTTTTT. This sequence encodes CASTTSGTAGELFF.

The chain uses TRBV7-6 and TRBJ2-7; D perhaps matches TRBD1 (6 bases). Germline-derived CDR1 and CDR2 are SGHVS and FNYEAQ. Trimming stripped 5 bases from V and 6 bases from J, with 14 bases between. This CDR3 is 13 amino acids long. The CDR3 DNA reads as TGTGCCAGCAGCAATATAAGGACAGCCGAGCAGTACTTC. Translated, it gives CASSNIRTAEQYF. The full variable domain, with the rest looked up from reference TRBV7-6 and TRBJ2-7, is GAGVSQSPRYKVTKRGQDVALRCDPISGHVSLYWYRQALGQGPEFLTYFNYEAQQDKSGLPNDRFSAERPEGSISTLTIQRTEQRDSAMYRCASSNIRTAEQYFGPGTRLTVT.

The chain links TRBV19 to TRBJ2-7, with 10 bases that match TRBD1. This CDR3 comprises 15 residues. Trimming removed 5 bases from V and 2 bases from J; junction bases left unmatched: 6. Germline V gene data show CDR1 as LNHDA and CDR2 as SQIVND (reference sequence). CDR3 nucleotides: TGTGCCAGTAGTCCCACGGGACAGGGGACCTACGAGCAGTACTTC. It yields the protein CASSPTGQGTYEQYF. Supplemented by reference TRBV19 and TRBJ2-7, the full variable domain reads DGGITQSPKYLFRKEGQNVTLSCEQNLNHDAMYWYRQDPGQGLRLIYYSQIVNDFQKGDIAEGYSVSREKKESFPLTVTSAQKNPTAFYLCASSPTGQGTYEQYFGPGTRLTVT.

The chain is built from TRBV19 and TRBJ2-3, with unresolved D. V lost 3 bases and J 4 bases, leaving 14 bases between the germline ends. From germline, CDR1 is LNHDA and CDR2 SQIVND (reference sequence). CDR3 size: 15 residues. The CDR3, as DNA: TGTGCCAGTAGTATTTCCCAGGTCATGGCAGATACGCAGTATTTT. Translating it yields CASSISQVMADTQYF.

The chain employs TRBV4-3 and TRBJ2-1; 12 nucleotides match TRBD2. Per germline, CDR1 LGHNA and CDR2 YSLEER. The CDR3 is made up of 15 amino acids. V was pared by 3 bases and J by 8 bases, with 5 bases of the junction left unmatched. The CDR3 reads CASSQGLAGVYEQFF. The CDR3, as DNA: TGCGCCAGCAGCCAGGGACTAGCGGGTGTATATGAGCAGTTCTTC.

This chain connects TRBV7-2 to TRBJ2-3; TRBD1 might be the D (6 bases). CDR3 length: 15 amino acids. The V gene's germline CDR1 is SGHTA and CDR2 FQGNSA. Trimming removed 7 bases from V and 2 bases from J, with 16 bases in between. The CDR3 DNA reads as TGTGCCAGCATAGACCGCAGGGGACACACAGATACGCAGTATTTT. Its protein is CASIDRRGHTDTQYF. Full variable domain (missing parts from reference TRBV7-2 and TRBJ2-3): GAGVSQSPSNKVTEKGKDVELRCDPISGHTALYWYRQSLGQGLEFLIYFQGNSAPDKSGLPSDRFSAERTGGSVSTLTIQRTQQEDSAVYLCASIDRRGHTDTQYFGPGTRLTVL.

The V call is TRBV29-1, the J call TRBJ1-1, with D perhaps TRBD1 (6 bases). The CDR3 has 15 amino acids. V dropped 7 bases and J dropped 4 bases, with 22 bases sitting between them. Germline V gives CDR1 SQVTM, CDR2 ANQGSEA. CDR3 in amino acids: CSGSQGPRGSTEAFF. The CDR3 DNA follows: TGCAGCGGATCCCAGGGCCCCAGGGGCAGCACTGAAGCTTTCTTT.

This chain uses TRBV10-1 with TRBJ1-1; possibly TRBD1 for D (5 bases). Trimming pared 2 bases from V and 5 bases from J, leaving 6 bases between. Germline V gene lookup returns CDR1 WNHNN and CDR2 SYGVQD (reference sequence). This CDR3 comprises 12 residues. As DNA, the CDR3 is TGCGCCAGCAGTGAGCAGGGAACTGAAGCTTTCTTT. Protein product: CASSEQGTEAFF.

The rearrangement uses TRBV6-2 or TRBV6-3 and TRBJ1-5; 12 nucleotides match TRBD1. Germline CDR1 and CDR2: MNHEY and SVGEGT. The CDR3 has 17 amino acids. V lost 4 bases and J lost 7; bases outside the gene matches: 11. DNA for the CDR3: TGTGCCAGCAGTTCCCAGAGGTTGGGGACAGGGGGCCAGCCCCAGCATTTT. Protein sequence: CASSSQRLGTGGQPQHF.

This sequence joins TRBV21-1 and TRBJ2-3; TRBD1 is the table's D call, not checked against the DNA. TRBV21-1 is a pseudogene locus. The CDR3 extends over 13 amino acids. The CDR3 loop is CAPRGRVRDTQYF. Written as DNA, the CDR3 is TGTGCCCCAAGGGGGCGTGTGCGGGATACGCAGTATTTT.

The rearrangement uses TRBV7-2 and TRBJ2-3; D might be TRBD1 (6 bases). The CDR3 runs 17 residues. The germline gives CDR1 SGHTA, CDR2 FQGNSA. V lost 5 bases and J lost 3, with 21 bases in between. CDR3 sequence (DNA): TGTGCCAGCAGCCCGAGGGGGTTGGGGATTTGGACAGATACGCAGTATTTT. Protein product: CASSPRGLGIWTDTQYF.

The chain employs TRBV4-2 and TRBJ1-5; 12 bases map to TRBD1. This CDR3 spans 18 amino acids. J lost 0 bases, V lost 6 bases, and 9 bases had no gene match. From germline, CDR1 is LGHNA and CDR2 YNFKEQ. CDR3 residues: CASRAGTGGEYSNQPQHF. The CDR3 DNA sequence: TGTGCCAGCAGAGCAGGGACAGGGGGCGAGTATAGCAATCAGCCCCAGCATTTT.

The CDR3 DNA sequence: TGTGCCAGCCCCTTCGACAGGGGAAAGACCCAGTACTTC. It specifies CASPFDRGKTQYF. The rearrangement joins TRBV21-1 to TRBJ2-5; the D segment call TRBD1 is taken from the table without a DNA check. TRBV21-1 is a pseudogene segment. The CDR3 has 13 residues.

As DNA, the CDR3 is TGCGCCAGCAGTGAGTCAATCGGTGTACAGGGGAGTTCACCCCTCCACTTT. Amino acid sequence: CASSESIGVQGSSPLHF. The chain has TRBV10-1 and TRBJ1-6; 7 bases agree with TRBD1. With 0 bases clipped from V and 9 bases from J, the junction kept 11 bases outside the gene matches. This CDR3 has 17 residues. Per germline, CDR1 WNHNN and CDR2 SYGVQD (reference sequence).

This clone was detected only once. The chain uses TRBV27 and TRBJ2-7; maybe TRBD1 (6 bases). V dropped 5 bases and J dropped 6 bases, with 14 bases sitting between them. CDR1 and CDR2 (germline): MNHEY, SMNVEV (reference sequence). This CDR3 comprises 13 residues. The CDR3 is CASSLTTGPEQYF. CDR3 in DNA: TGTGCCAGCAGTCTAACGACAGGTCCCGAGCAGTACTTC.

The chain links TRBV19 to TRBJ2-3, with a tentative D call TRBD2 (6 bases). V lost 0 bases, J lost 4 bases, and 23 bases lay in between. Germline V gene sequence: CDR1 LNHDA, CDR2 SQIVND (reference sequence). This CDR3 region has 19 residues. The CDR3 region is CASSIELPTRGVRADTQYF. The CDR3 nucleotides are TGTGCCAGTAGTATAGAACTGCCGACTAGAGGGGTTAGGGCAGATACGCAGTATTTT.